This T cell receptor (beta chain) was captured in a study of cytomegalovirus exposure and HLA in healthy donors. Study outcomes and limitations: It was shown in a later analysis that HLA-associated TCR beta chains were more clonally expanded than other, equally common chains. A later examination showed that TCR association rates differed by HLA locus, with DRB1 most and HLA-C fewest. Presence/absence analyses supposed approximately even sequencing depth among donors. Analyzed later, most CMV-associated TCR beta chains appeared HLA-restricted.

The primer mix had 60 Vbeta and 13 Jbeta primers. Sequencing was performed with immunoSEQ multiplex PCR; in TCRdb, only in-frame clones are kept and a portion is missing. The table shows tens of thousands of clones, with approximately 81% occurring only once. For this clone: Its antigen is not identified.

Trimming took off 4 bases at V and 2 bases at J, with 14 bases between the two ends. The germline V gene has CDR1 MNHNY and CDR2 SVGAGI (reference sequence). This CDR3 is built from 16 residues. The chain employs TRBV6-6 and TRBJ2-2, with D possibly matching TRBD1 (6 bases). The sequence came from a woman under 40 in good health and CMV-seronegative. Sequencing input: PBMCs. The CDR3 nucleotides read TGTGCCAGCAGTTCAGGACAGTCCCTAAACACCGGGGAGCTGTTTTTT. Translating gives CASSSGQSLNTGELFF.